Listed below are T cell receptor beta chains from one sample, sequenced in a study of Ad26.COV2.S vaccination and SARS-CoV-2 variants. The assay was immunoSEQ multiplex PCR, and TCRdb's table has in-frame clones only and misses some. This table has more than 400,000 clones, less than 95% appearing once. The input for sequencing was peripheral blood, taken in a trial of Ad26.COV2.S vaccine versus placebo. These receptors originate from a person between 18 and 65 years old who received the Ad26.COV2.S COVID-19 vaccine or a placebo. The CDR3 runs from the conserved cysteine through the conserved F or W. A D gene is named only where the DNA matches it firmly. Clone size, where shown, is once, few, many, or a class for clones that have expanded.

len: 18
j_gene: TRBJ2-1
v_gene: TRBV6-2/TRBV6-3
abundance: NA
d_gene: TRBD2
CDR3aa: CASSYGSGVISSYNEQFF
CDR3nt: TGTGCCAGCAGTTACGGTAGCGGGGTAATTAGCTCCTACAATGAGCAGTTCTTC

len: 15
j_gene: TRBJ2-3
v_gene: TRBV7-8
abundance: NA
d_gene: TRBD2
CDR3aa: CASSFGLGLTDTQYF
CDR3nt: TGTGCCAGCAGCTTTGGACTAGGTTTAACAGATACGCAGTATTTT

len: 14
j_gene: TRBJ1-1
v_gene: TRBV19
abundance: NA
d_gene: TRBD1
CDR3aa: CASSTRTGHTEAFF
CDR3nt: TGTGCCAGTAGTACACGGACAGGGCACACTGAAGCTTTCTTT

len: 14
j_gene: TRBJ1-1
v_gene: TRBV28
abundance: NA
d_gene: TRBD1
CDR3aa: CVTQGMRVNTEAFF
CDR3nt: TGTGTCACACAGGGGATGCGGGTGAACACTGAAGCTTTCTTT

len: 16
j_gene: TRBJ2-4
v_gene: TRBV9
abundance: NA
d_gene: NA
CDR3aa: CASSPERGWAKNIQYF
CDR3nt: TGTGCCAGCAGCCCCGAGAGGGGATGGGCCAAAAACATTCAGTACTTC

len: 16
j_gene: TRBJ2-1
v_gene: TRBV29-1
abundance: NA
d_gene: TRBD2
CDR3aa: CSVLGTSGSSYNEQFF
CDR3nt: TGCAGCGTTCTAGGGACTAGCGGGAGCTCCTACAATGAGCAGTTCTTC

len: 15
j_gene: TRBJ1-5
v_gene: TRBV7-8
abundance: NA
d_gene: NA
CDR3aa: CASSLDNMRNQPQHF
CDR3nt: TGTGCCAGCAGCTTAGACAACATGAGGAATCAGCCCCAGCATTTT

len: 16
j_gene: TRBJ2-4
v_gene: TRBV24-1
abundance: NA
d_gene: NA
CDR3aa: CATSDAGRGAKNIQYF
CDR3nt: TGTGCCACCAGTGATGCGGGTAGGGGAGCCAAAAACATTCAGTACTTC

len: 13
j_gene: TRBJ1-2
v_gene: TRBV6-4
abundance: NA
d_gene: NA
CDR3aa: CASSDGGNYGYTF
CDR3nt: TGTGCCAGCAGTGATGGTGGTAATTATGGCTACACCTTC

len: 15
j_gene: TRBJ1-5
v_gene: TRBV19
abundance: NA
d_gene: TRBD1
CDR3aa: CASSQDRGRDQPQHF
CDR3nt: TGTGCCAGTAGCCAGGACAGGGGAAGGGATCAGCCCCAGCATTTT

len: 13
j_gene: TRBJ2-3
v_gene: TRBV12-3/TRBV12-4
abundance: NA
d_gene: NA
CDR3aa: CASSPLSADTQYF
CDR3nt: TGTGCCAGCAGTCCCCTAAGCGCTGATACGCAGTATTTT

len: 19
j_gene: TRBJ2-3
v_gene: TRBV11-2
abundance: NA
d_gene: TRBD2
CDR3aa: CASSLDPRLAGDNTDTQYF
CDR3nt: TGTGCCAGCAGCTTAGATCCCAGGCTAGCGGGGGACAACACAGATACGCAGTATTTT

len: 14
j_gene: TRBJ2-7
v_gene: TRBV18
abundance: NA
d_gene: NA
CDR3aa: CASSPANTLGEQYF
CDR3nt: TGTGCCAGCTCACCAGCTAATACCTTGGGCGAGCAGTACTTC

len: 15
j_gene: TRBJ2-7
v_gene: TRBV2
abundance: NA
d_gene: TRBD2
CDR3aa: CASTPGGGLVYEQYF
CDR3nt: TGTGCCAGCACCCCTGGCGGGGGTCTCGTCTACGAGCAGTACTTC

len: 14
j_gene: TRBJ2-5
v_gene: TRBV28
abundance: NA
d_gene: NA
CDR3aa: CASSFGQSPETQYF
CDR3nt: TGTGCCAGCAGTTTTGGCCAAAGCCCAGAGACCCAGTACTTC

len: 14
j_gene: TRBJ2-1
v_gene: TRBV20-1
abundance: NA
d_gene: TRBD2
CDR3aa: CSASSGSGVYEQFF
CDR3nt: TGCAGTGCTAGTAGCGGGAGTGGCGTGTATGAGCAGTTCTTC

len: 14
j_gene: TRBJ2-1
v_gene: TRBV10-3
abundance: NA
d_gene: TRBD2
CDR3aa: CAIRSSGSYNEQFF
CDR3nt: TGTGCCATCAGGTCTAGCGGTTCCTACAATGAGCAGTTCTTC

len: 13
j_gene: TRBJ1-1
v_gene: TRBV28
abundance: NA
d_gene: NA
CDR3aa: CASSLGKNTEAFF
CDR3nt: TGTGCCAGCAGTTTAGGGAAAAACACTGAAGCTTTCTTT

len: 16
j_gene: TRBJ2-1
v_gene: TRBV10-3
abundance: NA
d_gene: TRBD2
CDR3aa: CASGLAGRTGGDEQFF
CDR3nt: TGTGCCAGCGGACTAGCGGGTCGTACGGGCGGGGATGAACAGTTCTTC

len: 18
j_gene: TRBJ1-2
v_gene: TRBV7-8
abundance: NA
d_gene: NA
CDR3aa: CASSLGSGTPFPDYGYTF
CDR3nt: TGTGCCAGCAGCTTAGGGTCAGGGACCCCTTTCCCTGACTATGGCTACACCTTC

len: 14
j_gene: TRBJ1-4
v_gene: TRBV7-9
abundance: once
d_gene: NA
CDR3aa: CASSFAQVGEKLFF
CDR3nt: TGTGCCAGCAGCTTTGCTCAAGTAGGTGAAAAACTGTTTTTT

len: 10
j_gene: TRBJ2-3
v_gene: TRBV5-1
abundance: NA
d_gene: NA
CDR3aa: CASLGDTQYF
CDR3nt: TGCGCCAGCCTGGGCGATACGCAGTATTTT

len: 14
j_gene: TRBJ1-6
v_gene: TRBV15
abundance: NA
d_gene: TRBD1
CDR3aa: CATSTATGAAPLHF
CDR3nt: TGTGCCACCAGCACCGCGACAGGGGCTGCGCCCCTCCACTTT